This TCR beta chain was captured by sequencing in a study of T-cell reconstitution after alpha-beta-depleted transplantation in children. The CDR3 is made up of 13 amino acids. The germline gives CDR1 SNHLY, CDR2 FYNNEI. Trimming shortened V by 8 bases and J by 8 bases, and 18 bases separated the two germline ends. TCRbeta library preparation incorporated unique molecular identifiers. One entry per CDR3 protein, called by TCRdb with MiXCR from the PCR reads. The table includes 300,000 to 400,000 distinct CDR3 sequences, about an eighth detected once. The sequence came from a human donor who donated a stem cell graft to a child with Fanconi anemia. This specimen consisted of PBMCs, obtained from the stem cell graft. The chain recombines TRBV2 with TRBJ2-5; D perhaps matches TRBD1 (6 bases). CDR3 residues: CASLGTLGETQYF. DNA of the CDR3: TGTGCCAGCCTTGGGACACTCGGAGAAACCCAGTACTTC.